In this sample, the clone carrying this T cell receptor (beta chain) turned up a few times. The antigen is not known. Some clones are missing from TCRdb's copy, which holds only in-frame ones; the method was immunoSEQ multiplex PCR. The sample lists about 1.1 million clones, approximately 80% occurring once. This record comes from a study of shared clonotypes between healthy human individuals. The study, taken as a whole, reports: Unshared clonotypes carried lower generation probabilities than those common to all four donors.

The CDR3 has 16 residues. CDR1 and CDR2 from the germline V gene are LGHNA and YNFKEQ. The V and J ends lost 1 base and 3 bases, in that order; junction bases with no gene match: 6. Every donor, a Caucasian adult, lived in Nashville, Tennessee. Researchers partitioned CD4+ cells into CD45RA+ naive and CD45RA-negative memory subsets. The rearrangement uses TRBV4-2 and TRBJ2-7, with TRBD1 matching 10 bases. The specimen sequenced was memory CD4+ T cells from PBMCs. Subset given: CD45RA-negative fraction. The sequence came from a man between 18 and 29 years old in good health. Some clones in this sample may be carry-over from other donors' samples. This chain's CDR3 is CASSQGRGQGSYEQYF. The CDR3 DNA is TGTGCCAGCAGCCAAGGCCGGGGACAGGGGAGCTACGAGCAGTACTTC.